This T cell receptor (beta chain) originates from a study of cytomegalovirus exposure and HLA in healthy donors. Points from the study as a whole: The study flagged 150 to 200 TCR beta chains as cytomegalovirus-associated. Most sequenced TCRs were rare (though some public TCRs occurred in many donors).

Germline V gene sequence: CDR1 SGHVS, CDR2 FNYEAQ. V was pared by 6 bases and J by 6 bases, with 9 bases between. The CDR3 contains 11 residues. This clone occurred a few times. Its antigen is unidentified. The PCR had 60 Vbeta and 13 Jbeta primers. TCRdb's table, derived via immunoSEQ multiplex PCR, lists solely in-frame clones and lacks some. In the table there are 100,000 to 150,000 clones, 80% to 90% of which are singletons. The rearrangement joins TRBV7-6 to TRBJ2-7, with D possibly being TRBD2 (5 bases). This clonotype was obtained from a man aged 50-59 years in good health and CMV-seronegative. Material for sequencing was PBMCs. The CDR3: CASSYEGEQYF. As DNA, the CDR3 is TGTGCCAGCAGTTACGAGGGCGAGCAGTACTTC.